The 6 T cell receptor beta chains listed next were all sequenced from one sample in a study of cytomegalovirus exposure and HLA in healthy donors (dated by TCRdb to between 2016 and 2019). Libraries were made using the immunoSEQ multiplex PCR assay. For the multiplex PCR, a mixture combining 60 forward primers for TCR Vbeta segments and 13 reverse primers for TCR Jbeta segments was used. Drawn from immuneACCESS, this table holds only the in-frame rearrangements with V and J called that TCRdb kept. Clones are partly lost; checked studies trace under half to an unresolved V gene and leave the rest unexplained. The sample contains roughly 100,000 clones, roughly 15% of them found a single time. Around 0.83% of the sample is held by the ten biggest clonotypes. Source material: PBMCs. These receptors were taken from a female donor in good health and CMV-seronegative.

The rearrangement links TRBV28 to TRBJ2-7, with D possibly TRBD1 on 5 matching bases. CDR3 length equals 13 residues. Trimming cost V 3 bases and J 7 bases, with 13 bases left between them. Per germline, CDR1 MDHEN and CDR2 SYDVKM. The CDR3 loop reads CASSFTRTKEQYF. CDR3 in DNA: TGTGCCAGCAGTTTTACTCGGACAAAGGAGCAGTACTTC.

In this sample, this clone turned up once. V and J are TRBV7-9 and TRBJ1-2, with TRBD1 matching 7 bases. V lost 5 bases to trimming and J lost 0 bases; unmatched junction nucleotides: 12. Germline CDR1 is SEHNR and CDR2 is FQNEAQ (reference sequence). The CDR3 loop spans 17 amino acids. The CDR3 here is CASSIRFSDRANYGYTF. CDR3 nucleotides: TGTGCCAGCAGCATCCGTTTTTCAGACAGGGCTAACTATGGCTACACCTTC.

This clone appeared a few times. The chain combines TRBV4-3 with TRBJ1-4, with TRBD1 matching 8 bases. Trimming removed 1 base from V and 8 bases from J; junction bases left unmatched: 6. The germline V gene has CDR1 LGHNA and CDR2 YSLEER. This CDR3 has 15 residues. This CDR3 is CASSQGRGTGEKLFF. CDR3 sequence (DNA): TGCGCCAGCAGCCAAGGAAGGGGGACAGGCGAAAAACTGTTTTTT.

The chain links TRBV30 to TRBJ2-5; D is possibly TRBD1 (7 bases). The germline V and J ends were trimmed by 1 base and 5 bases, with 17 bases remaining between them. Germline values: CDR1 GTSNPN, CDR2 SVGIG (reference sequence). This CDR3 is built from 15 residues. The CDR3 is CAWSGGQGGGETQYF. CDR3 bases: TGTGCCTGGAGTGGCGGGCAGGGGGGCGGTGAGACCCAGTACTTC. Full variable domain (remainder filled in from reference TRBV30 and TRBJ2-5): SQTIHQWPATLVQPVGSPLSLECTVEGTSNPNLYWYRQAAGRGLQLLFYSVGIGQISSEVPQNLSASRPQDRQFILSSKKLLLSDSGFYLCAWSGGQGGGETQYFGPGTRLLVL.

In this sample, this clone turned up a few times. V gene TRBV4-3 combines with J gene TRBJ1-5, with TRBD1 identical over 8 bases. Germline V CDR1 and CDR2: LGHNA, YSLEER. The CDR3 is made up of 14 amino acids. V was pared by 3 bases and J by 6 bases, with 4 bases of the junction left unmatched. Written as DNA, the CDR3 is TGCGCCAGCAGCCAGGACAGGGTGGCTCAGCCCCAGCATTTT. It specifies CASSQDRVAQPQHF.

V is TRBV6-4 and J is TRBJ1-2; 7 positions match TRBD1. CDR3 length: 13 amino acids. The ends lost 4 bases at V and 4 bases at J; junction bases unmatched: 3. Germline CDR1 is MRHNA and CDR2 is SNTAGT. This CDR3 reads CASSGQGGYGYTF. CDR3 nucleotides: TGTGCCAGCAGTGGACAGGGTGGCTATGGCTACACCTTC.